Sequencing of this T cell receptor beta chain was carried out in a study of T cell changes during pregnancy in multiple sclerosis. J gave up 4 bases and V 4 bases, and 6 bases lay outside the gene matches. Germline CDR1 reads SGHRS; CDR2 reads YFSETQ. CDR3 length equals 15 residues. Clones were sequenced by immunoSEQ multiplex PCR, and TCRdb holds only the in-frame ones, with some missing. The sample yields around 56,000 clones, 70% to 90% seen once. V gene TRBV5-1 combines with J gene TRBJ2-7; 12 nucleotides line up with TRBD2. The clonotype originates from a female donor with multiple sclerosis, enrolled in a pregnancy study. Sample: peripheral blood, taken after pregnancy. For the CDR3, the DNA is TGCGCCAGCAGCAGCGGACTAGCGGGGTTTTACGAGCAGTACTTC. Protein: CASSSGLAGFYEQYF.